This entry concerns a single TCR beta chain. The antigen remains unidentified. Trimming took off 3 bases at V and 4 bases at J, with 9 bases between the two ends. This CDR3 is 13 amino acids long. The germline gives CDR1 LNHDA, CDR2 SQIVND (reference sequence). The sample comes from a study of T cells in localized non-small cell lung cancer. Generated by immunoSEQ multiplex PCR, the TCRdb table keeps only in-frame clones and is missing some. The table shows 65,000 to 90,000 clones, with around 81% occurring only once. Study-wide points: Peak T cell clonality was found in uninvolved adjacent lung, exceeding tumor. There were a median around 59 of the top 100 tumor clones appearing in adjacent lung.

The source was PBMCs, collected before any cancer treatment. This TCR derives from a man aged 40 to 69 with stage II squamous cell lung carcinoma. The gene calls are TRBV19 and TRBJ1-1, with unresolved D. The CDR3 is CASSMGWGTEAFF. The CDR3 DNA reads as TGTGCCAGTAGTATGGGGTGGGGCACTGAAGCTTTCTTT.